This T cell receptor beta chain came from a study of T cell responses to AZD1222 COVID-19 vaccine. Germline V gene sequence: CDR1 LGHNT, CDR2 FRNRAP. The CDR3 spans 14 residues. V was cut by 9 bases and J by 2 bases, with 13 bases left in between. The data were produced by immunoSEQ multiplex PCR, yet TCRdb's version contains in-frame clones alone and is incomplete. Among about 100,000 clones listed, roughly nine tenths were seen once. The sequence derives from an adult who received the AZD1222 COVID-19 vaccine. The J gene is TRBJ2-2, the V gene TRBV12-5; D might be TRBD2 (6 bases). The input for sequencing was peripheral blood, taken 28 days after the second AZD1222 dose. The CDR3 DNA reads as TGTGCTAGCGCGGAGGGGCCCAACACCGGGGAGCTGTTTTTT. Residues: CASAEGPNTGELFF.